Listed here are 11 T cell receptor beta chains from one sample, sequenced in a study of early T cells in non-severe SARS-CoV-2 infection. TCRdb redid the calling of the 5' RACE reads with MiXCR, one entry per CDR3 protein. The sample gives about 32,000 distinct CDR3 sequences, about 8.2% of which show up once; approximately 13% is in the top ten. The specimen was whole blood. The origin of the receptors is an adult who was a healthcare worker with PCR-confirmed SARS-CoV-2 infection or an uninfected control (not recorded which).

The rearrangement uses TRBV6-2 or TRBV6-3 and TRBJ2-1, with D tentatively TRBD1 (6 bases). CDR1 is MNHEY, CDR2 SVGEGT, per germline. V was clipped by 5 bases and J by 3 bases, with 14 bases between them. CDR3 length equals 15 residues. The CDR3 nucleotides are TGTGCCAGCAGTGCCCCGGAACAGGGCTACAATGAGCAGTTCTTC. Its protein is CASSAPEQGYNEQFF.

This chain connects TRBV12-3 or TRBV12-4 to TRBJ1-4; perhaps TRBD1 as D (5 bases). This CDR3 is 13 amino acids long. V was cut by 3 bases and J by 8 bases, with 10 bases left in between. The CDR3 region is CASSLQGREKLFF. In DNA form, the CDR3 reads TGTGCCAGCAGTTTGCAGGGAAGGGAAAAACTGTTTTTT.

This chain connects TRBV7-2 to TRBJ1-3; D ambiguous. Trimming left V 6 bases short and J 4 bases short, with 10 bases between. This CDR3 is built from 13 residues. Germline-derived CDR1 and CDR2 are SGHTA and FQGNSA. This chain's CDR3 is CASSYERGNTIYF. CDR3 in DNA: TGTGCCAGCAGTTACGAACGGGGAAACACCATATATTTT.

The V and J genes are TRBV7-2 and TRBJ1-1; no clear D gene. Germline V gene data show CDR1 as SGHTA and CDR2 as FQGNSA. V was shortened by 4 bases and J by 1 base, with 7 bases between the two germline ends. This CDR3 is built from 13 residues. The DNA of the CDR3 is TGTGCCAGCAGCTCTGGGCCGAACACTGAAGCTTTCTTT. As protein: CASSSGPNTEAFF.

V gene TRBV9 combines with J gene TRBJ2-2; D is undetermined. V was cut by 0 bases and J by 3 bases, with 0 bases left in between. The CDR3 totals 12 residues. CDR1 SGDLS and CDR2 YYNGEE come from the germline V gene. CDR3 nucleotide sequence: TGTGCCAGCAGCGTAGACACCGGGGAGCTGTTTTTT. Translating gives CASSVDTGELFF.

This clonotype was detected ten times or more. V is TRBV7-3 and J is TRBJ2-3; D gene unclear. V shed 5 bases and J shed 1 base, with 7 bases lying between them. CDR3 length equals 13 residues. The germline V gene encodes CDR1 SGHTA and CDR2 FQGTGA. CDR3 amino acids: CASSPSGTDTQYF. The CDR3 region has the DNA TGTGCCAGCAGCCCCTCTGGCACAGATACGCAGTATTTT.

This clonotype was counted at least ten times. This sequence joins TRBV11-2 and TRBJ2-6, with D perhaps assigned TRBD1 or TRBD2 (5 bases each). Germline V gene lookup returns CDR1 SGHAT and CDR2 FQNNGV. V was cut by 3 bases and J by 4 bases, with 13 bases left in between. The CDR3 contains 16 residues. CDR3 coding DNA: TGTGCCAGCAGCTTCAGTTGGGGGTCAGGGGCCAACGTCCTGACTTTC. Translation: CASSFSWGSGANVLTF.

This clonotype was picked up many times. The V and J genes are TRBV6-6 and TRBJ2-7, with D possibly being TRBD1 or TRBD2 (6 bases each). The germline CDR1 and CDR2 sequences are MNHNY and SVGAGI (reference sequence). This CDR3 has 17 residues. The V end was cut by 5 bases, the J end by 2 bases, with 22 bases between. The CDR3 spells CASSRSRQEGMTYEQYF. In DNA, the CDR3 is TGTGCCAGCAGTCGATCCCGACAGGAGGGTATGACCTACGAGCAGTACTTC.

This clonotype was counted ten times or more. The chain joins TRBV6-6 to TRBJ2-3; 11 bases align to TRBD1. Germline CDR1 MNHNY, CDR2 SVGAGI (reference sequence). The CDR3 runs 14 residues. V shed 6 bases, J shed 6 bases, and the junction held 5 bases outside the gene matches. The CDR3 sequence is CASSRDRGFDTQYF. CDR3 DNA sequence: TGTGCCAGCAGCCGGGACAGGGGGTTCGATACGCAGTATTTT.

On this clonotype itself: This could be a read error, since a much larger clone is one nucleotide away. The V gene is TRBV7-3, the J gene TRBJ2-1, with 11 positions matching TRBD2. The CDR3 is 15 amino acids. V gave up 5 bases and J gave up 5 bases; unmatched junction bases: 5. The germline V gene encodes CDR1 SGHTA and CDR2 FQGTGA. CDR3 in DNA: TGTGCCAGCAGCCCACTAGCGGGGGCCCACAATGAGCAGTTCTTC. It codes for CASSPLAGAHNEQFF.

The chain has TRBV29-1 and TRBJ2-7, with D maybe TRBD1 (6 bases). Germline V gene sequence: CDR1 SQVTM, CDR2 ANQGSEA. This CDR3 spans 14 amino acids. The V end was cut by 1 base, the J end by 5 bases, with 15 bases between. Written as DNA, the CDR3 is TGCAGCGTTGAAGCGGACACAGGGATCAACGAGCAGTACTTC. It is translated as CSVEADTGINEQYF.